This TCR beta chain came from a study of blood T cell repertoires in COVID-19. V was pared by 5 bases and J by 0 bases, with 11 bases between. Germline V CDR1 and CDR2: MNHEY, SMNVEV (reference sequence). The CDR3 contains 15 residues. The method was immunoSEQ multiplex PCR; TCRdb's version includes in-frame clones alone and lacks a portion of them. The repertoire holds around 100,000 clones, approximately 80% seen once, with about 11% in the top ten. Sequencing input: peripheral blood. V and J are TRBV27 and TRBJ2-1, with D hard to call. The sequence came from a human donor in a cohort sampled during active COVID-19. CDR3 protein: CASSPPTDSYNEQFF. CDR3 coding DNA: TGTGCCAGCAGTCCCCCGACTGACTCCTACAATGAGCAGTTCTTC.